The 21 T cell receptor beta chains below come from one sample, sequenced in a study of cytotoxic CD8 clonotypes in ibrutinib-treated CLL. Some clones are missing from TCRdb's copy, which holds only in-frame ones; the method was immunoSEQ multiplex PCR. The table lists 150,000 or so clones, 75% to 85% of them singletons. The material was PBMCs, obtained after 12 months of ibrutinib treatment. The source is a human donor with chronic lymphocytic leukemia.

This sequence joins TRBV30 and TRBJ2-1; no reliable D call. From germline, CDR1 is GTSNPN and CDR2 SVGIG (reference sequence). CDR3 size: 15 residues. V dropped 0 bases and J dropped 2 bases, with 11 bases sitting between them. The CDR3 bases are TGTGCCTGGAGTGTCTCTTTAGGCGCCTACAATGAGCAGTTCTTC. Amino acid sequence: CAWSVSLGAYNEQFF.

In its sample, this clone was seen once. The chain carries TRBV4-3 and TRBJ1-4; possible D gene TRBD1, 6 bases. V was shortened by 0 bases and J by 7 bases, with 15 bases between the two germline ends. The V gene's germline CDR1 is LGHNA and CDR2 YSLEER. This CDR3 spans 16 amino acids. The CDR3 loop reads CASSQDLGAVGEKLFF. CDR3 nucleotide sequence: TGCGCCAGCAGCCAAGACCTGGGGGCCGTGGGTGAAAAACTGTTTTTT.

This clone has just a few counts. This rearrangement joins TRBV6-1 to TRBJ1-5; D gene ambiguous. This CDR3 is built from 11 residues. The germline CDR1 and CDR2 sequences are MNHNS and SASEGT. Trimming took off 3 bases at V and 9 bases at J, with 6 bases between the two ends. The CDR3 reads CASSDMGPQHF. In DNA form, the CDR3 reads TGTGCCAGCAGTGACATGGGGCCCCAGCATTTT.

This clone was picked up one time. This chain joins TRBV5-1 and TRBJ1-1, with D possibly matching TRBD1 (5 bases). V lost 4 bases and J lost 1, with 23 bases in between. CDR1 SGHRS and CDR2 YFSETQ come from the germline V gene. The CDR3 contains 18 residues. The CDR3 spells CASSVVAGRVGGNTEAFF. CDR3 nucleotides: TGCGCCAGCAGCGTGGTTGCGGGGCGGGTCGGCGGGAACACTGAAGCTTTCTTT.

In its sample, this clone was seen once. The gene calls are TRBV4-3 and TRBJ2-3; 8 nucleotides agree with TRBD2. CDR3 length equals 18 residues. V gave up 0 bases and J gave up 2 bases; unmatched junction bases: 10. From germline, CDR1 is LGHNA and CDR2 YSLEER. The CDR3: CASSQDQLGRGLTDTQYF. The CDR3 nucleotides read TGCGCCAGCAGCCAAGATCAGCTCGGGAGGGGACTCACAGATACGCAGTATTTT.

The V call is TRBV27, the J call TRBJ1-4; maybe TRBD1 (5 bases). There are 14 residues in the CDR3. Germline V CDR1 and CDR2: MNHEY, SMNVEV (reference sequence). Deletions cut 4 bases from V and 4 bases from J, with 10 bases between. The CDR3 bases are TGTGCCAGCAGTTCGACAGTTCTTAATGAAAAACTGTTTTTT. Translation gives CASSSTVLNEKLFF.

The chain has TRBV10-1 and TRBJ2-2, with TRBD1 as a possible D gene (6 bases). Germline V gene lookup returns CDR1 WNHNN and CDR2 SYGVQD (reference sequence). The CDR3 sequence is 13 residues long. The V and J ends lost 4 bases and 7 bases respectively, with 10 bases between them. The CDR3, as DNA: TGCGCCAGCAGTGGGGGGCGCTTCGGGGAGCTGTTTTTT. It codes for CASSGGRFGELFF.

The chain joins TRBV10-3 to TRBJ2-7; tentative D call: TRBD1 (6 bases). Trimming removed 6 bases from V and 3 bases from J, with 12 bases in between. The germline CDR1 and CDR2 sequences are ENHRY and SYGVKD. The CDR3 length is 13 residues. CDR3 amino acids: CAIRSRDNYEQYF. The CDR3 DNA sequence: TGTGCCATCAGATCAAGGGACAACTACGAGCAGTACTTC.

Ten or more counts support this clone. The chain links TRBV19 to TRBJ2-1; TRBD2 aligns across 9 bases. V was pared by 5 bases and J by 6 bases, with 11 bases of the junction left unmatched. The CDR3 sequence is 16 residues long. The germline gives CDR1 LNHDA, CDR2 SQIVND (reference sequence). The CDR3 region is CASSVYSGSQANEQFF. The CDR3 nucleotides are TGTGCCAGTAGTGTATATAGCGGGAGCCAAGCCAATGAGCAGTTCTTC.

This clone came up a few times. J is TRBJ1-3 and V is TRBV6-1; D not resolved. Trimming took 6 bases from V and 0 from J, leaving 12 bases between them. CDR1 and CDR2 from the germline V gene are MNHNS and SASEGT. The CDR3 totals 15 residues. The CDR3 here is CASRADRSSGNTIYF. The CDR3 DNA follows: TGTGCCAGCAGGGCGGACCGTAGCTCTGGAAACACCATATATTTT.

The chain uses TRBV4-1 and TRBJ1-2; 8 bases align to TRBD1. There are 16 residues in the CDR3. V lost 0 bases to trimming and J lost 7 bases; unmatched junction nucleotides: 10. Germline V gene lookup returns CDR1 MGHRA and CDR2 YSYEKL. The CDR3 sequence: CASSQEGWTGMGGYTF. CDR3 DNA sequence: TGCGCCAGCAGCCAAGAAGGCTGGACAGGGATGGGTGGCTACACCTTC.

CDR3 sequence (DNA): TGTGCCAGCAGCTCAAGTCGGGCCCGGAGGTACAATGAGCAGTTCTTC. Residues: CASSSSRARRYNEQFF. The genes are TRBV7-2 and TRBJ2-1, with a possible D match to TRBD2 (5 bases). CDR3 length: 16 amino acids. Trimming pared 4 bases from V and 4 bases from J, leaving 17 bases between. Germline V lookup: CDR1 SGHTA, CDR2 FQGNSA.

The gene calls are TRBV18 and TRBJ2-1; no firm D call. In germline, CDR1 is KGHSH, CDR2 LQKENI. The V gene lost 5 bases and the J gene lost 4 bases, with 9 bases spanning the gap. This CDR3 is 13 amino acids long. The CDR3 sequence: CASSASKYNEQFF. The DNA of the CDR3 is TGTGCCAGCTCAGCAAGCAAGTACAATGAGCAGTTCTTC.

The V and J genes are TRBV21-1 and TRBJ1-5; the DNA was not compared with TRBD1, the D call given in the table. TRBV21-1 is labeled a pseudogene. The CDR3 covers 15 residues. The CDR3 sequence: CASNPKGVRNQPQHF. The CDR3 DNA sequence: TGTGCCAGCAACCCTAAAGGGGTTCGCAATCAGCCCCAGCATTTT.

This clone came up a few times. The chain recombines TRBV19 with TRBJ2-1; 7 positions match TRBD2. Germline V gives CDR1 LNHDA, CDR2 SQIVND (reference sequence). V lost 5 bases to trimming and J lost 6 bases; unmatched junction nucleotides: 10. The length of the CDR3 is 15 residues. DNA for the CDR3: TGTGCCAGTAGTGGTCGCGCGGGAGTGGTCAATGAGCAGTTCTTC. Translation: CASSGRAGVVNEQFF.

This clone was seen only once. This chain uses TRBV28 with TRBJ2-7; 14 bases are shared with TRBD2. Germline V CDR1 and CDR2: MDHEN, SYDVKM. The CDR3 length is 13 residues. V gave up 10 bases and J gave up 4 bases; unmatched junction bases: 3. CDR3: CATRTSGRYEQYF. For the CDR3, the DNA is TGTGCCACCCGGACTAGCGGGAGGTACGAGCAGTACTTC.

The chain employs TRBV7-9 and TRBJ2-1, with TRBD2 matching 9 bases. Germline lookup yields CDR1 SEHNR and CDR2 FQNEAQ (reference sequence). V lost 5 bases, J lost 3 bases, and 8 bases stayed unmatched. This CDR3 region has 16 residues. CDR3 DNA: TGTGCCAGCAGCGAACGGACTAGCGAATACTACAATGAGCAGTTCTTC. The encoded protein is CASSERTSEYYNEQFF.

The gene calls are TRBV5-4 and TRBJ2-1; TRBD2 matches at 7 bases. Unmatched junction bases numbered 18, after V lost 5 bases and J lost 7 bases. CDR3 size: 17 residues. Germline V CDR1 and CDR2: SGHNT, YYREEE (reference sequence). CDR3 sequence: CASRQWRGGRAINEQFF. CDR3 nucleotides: TGTGCCAGCAGACAGTGGAGGGGAGGGAGGGCAATTAATGAGCAGTTCTTC.

This clone was recorded a few times. The gene calls are TRBV14 and TRBJ2-5, with 9 bases lining up with TRBD1. The CDR3 runs to 15 residues. Germline-derived CDR1 and CDR2 are SGHDN and FVKESK. V gave up 2 bases and J gave up 5 bases; unmatched junction bases: 6. CDR3 sequence (DNA): TGTGCCAGCAGCCAACACACAGGGGGCGCGGAGACCCAGTACTTC. It specifies CASSQHTGGAETQYF.

The chain joins TRBV6-5 to TRBJ2-7; D gene unclear. CDR1 is MNHEY, CDR2 SVGAGI, per germline. V lost 5 bases and J lost 3, with 11 bases in between. This CDR3 comprises 13 residues. The CDR3 region is CASSPPTYYEQYF. CDR3 sequence (DNA): TGTGCCAGCAGTCCTCCGACATACTACGAGCAGTACTTC.

The rearrangement joins TRBV7-9 to TRBJ2-1, with TRBD2 matching over 14 bases. In germline, CDR1 is SEHNR, CDR2 FQNEAQ (reference sequence). V lost 4 bases, J lost 7 bases, and 9 bases stayed unmatched. This CDR3 comprises 17 residues. CDR3 residues: CASSSPGLAGARNEQFF. The CDR3 DNA reads as TGTGCCAGCAGCTCTCCGGGACTAGCGGGAGCGAGAAATGAGCAGTTCTTC.